This TCR beta chain stems from a study of blood T cell repertoires in COVID-19. Overall study context: The United States, Italy and Spain were the sources of the acute and convalescent COVID-19 samples.

Participants were aged about 18 to 100 years from around 26 US areas. This CDR3 spans 14 amino acids. V lost 3 bases and J 2 bases, leaving 11 bases between the germline ends. Looked up from germline, CDR1 is MNHEY and CDR2 is SMNVEV (reference sequence). Per the authors' pipeline: Quantification of nucleated cells was approximated via reference gene primer amplification. The data were produced by immunoSEQ multiplex PCR, yet TCRdb's version contains in-frame clones alone and is incomplete. D and trimming come from the DNA, and the V and J calls and clone size come from that table. The sample gives 400,000 to 500,000 clones, around nine tenths of which show up once; roughly 1.4% is in the top ten.

Sequencing was done on a sample of PBMCs or T cells enriched from blood (not recorded which). The source is a woman aged 18 to 35 who had been exposed to COVID-19. The V and J genes are TRBV27 and TRBJ2-7; D might be TRBD1 (5 bases). CDR3 sequence: CASSFLDRTYEQYF. DNA for the CDR3: TGTGCCAGCAGTTTTCTCGACAGAACCTACGAGCAGTACTTC.